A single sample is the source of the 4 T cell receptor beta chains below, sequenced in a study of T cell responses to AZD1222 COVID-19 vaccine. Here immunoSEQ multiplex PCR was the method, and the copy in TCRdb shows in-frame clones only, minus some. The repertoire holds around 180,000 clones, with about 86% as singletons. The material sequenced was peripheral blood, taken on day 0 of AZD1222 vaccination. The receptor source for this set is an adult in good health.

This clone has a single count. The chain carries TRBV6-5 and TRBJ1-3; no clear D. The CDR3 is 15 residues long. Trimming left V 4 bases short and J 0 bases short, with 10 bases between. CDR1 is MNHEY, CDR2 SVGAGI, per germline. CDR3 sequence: CASSSQGFSGNTIYF. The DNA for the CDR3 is TGTGCCAGCAGTTCTCAAGGGTTCTCTGGAAACACCATATATTTT.

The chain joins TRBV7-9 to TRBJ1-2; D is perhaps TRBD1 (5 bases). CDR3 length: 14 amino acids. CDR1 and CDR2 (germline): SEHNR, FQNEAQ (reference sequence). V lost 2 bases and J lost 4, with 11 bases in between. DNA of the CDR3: TGTGCCAGCAGCTTACCAGGGTCCCTCTATGGCTACACCTTC. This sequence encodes CASSLPGSLYGYTF.

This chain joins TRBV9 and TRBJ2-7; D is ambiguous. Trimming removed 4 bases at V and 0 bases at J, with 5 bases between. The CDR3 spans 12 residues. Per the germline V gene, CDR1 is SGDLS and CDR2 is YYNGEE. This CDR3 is CASSPSSYEQYF. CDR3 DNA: TGTGCCAGCAGCCCCAGCTCCTACGAGCAGTACTTC.

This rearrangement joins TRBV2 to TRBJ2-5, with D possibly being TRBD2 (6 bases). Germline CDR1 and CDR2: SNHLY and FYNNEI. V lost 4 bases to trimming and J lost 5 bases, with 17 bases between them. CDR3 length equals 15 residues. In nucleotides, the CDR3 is TGTGCCAGCAGTGTCCAGGGAGGTCTTGAGGAGACCCAGTACTTC. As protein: CASSVQGGLEETQYF.